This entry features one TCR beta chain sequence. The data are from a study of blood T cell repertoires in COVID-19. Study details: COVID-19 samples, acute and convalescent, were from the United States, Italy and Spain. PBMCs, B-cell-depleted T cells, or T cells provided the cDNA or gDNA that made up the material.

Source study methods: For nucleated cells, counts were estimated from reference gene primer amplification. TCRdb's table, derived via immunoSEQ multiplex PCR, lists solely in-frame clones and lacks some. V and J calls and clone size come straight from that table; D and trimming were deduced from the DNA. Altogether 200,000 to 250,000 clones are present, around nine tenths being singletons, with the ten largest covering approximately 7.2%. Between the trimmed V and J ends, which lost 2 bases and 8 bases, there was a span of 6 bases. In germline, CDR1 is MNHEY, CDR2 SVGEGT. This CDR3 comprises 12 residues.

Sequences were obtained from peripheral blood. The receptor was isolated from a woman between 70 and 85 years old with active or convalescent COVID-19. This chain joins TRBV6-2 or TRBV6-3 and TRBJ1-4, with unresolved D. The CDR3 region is CASSYAGEKLFF. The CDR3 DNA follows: TGTGCCAGCAGTTACGCGGGGGAAAAACTGTTTTTT.